This T cell receptor beta chain was captured by sequencing in a study of technical replicates of blood from a handful of donors. This CDR3 contains 15 residues. In germline, CDR1 is MNHNS, CDR2 SASEGT. V lost 8 bases, J lost 1 base, and 17 bases lay in between. Assay used: immunoSEQ multiplex PCR; TCRdb lists only in-frame clones, some missing. In the table there are some 67,000 clones, nearly 98% of which are singletons. Sequencing was performed on T cells isolated from PBMCs. The receptor was isolated from a human donor in good health. V usage is TRBV6-1 and J usage is TRBJ2-5; weak D call: TRBD2 (6 bases). This CDR3 reads CASGLTSTSQETQYF. The CDR3 bases are TGTGCCAGCGGGCTTACTAGCACTAGCCAAGAGACCCAGTACTTC.